The 25 T cell receptor beta chains in this list originate from one sample, sequenced in a study of blood T cells in healthy people across ages. Alongside a J-beta primer mix, a sample-barcoded 5' primer served in a second PCR lasting about 7 to 12 cycles. TCRdb fed the 5' RACE reads into MiXCR, producing one record per CDR3 protein. The data hold approximately 1.5 million distinct CDR3 sequences, with about 32% observed a single time. The source material was blood. The receptors were gathered from a woman in her thirties in good health.

The genes are TRBV20-1 and TRBJ1-2; D gene ambiguous. Trimming left V 0 bases short and J 4 bases short, with 21 bases between. The CDR3 is 17 amino acids. Germline lookup yields CDR1 DFQATT and CDR2 SNEGSKA (reference sequence). The CDR3 loop reads CSARERVITLSGYGYTF. The CDR3 nucleotides read TGCAGTGCTAGAGAGCGGGTAATCACCCTCAGCGGCTATGGCTACACCTTC.

The chain is built from TRBV5-1 and TRBJ2-1; D uncertain. The tail of the sequence fits TRBJ2-7 better, so the J call may be wrong. The CDR3 loop spans 17 amino acids. Germline CDR1 and CDR2: SGHRS and YFSETQ. Written as DNA, the CDR3 is TGCGCCAGCAGCCCCAGGTCTGATTCCAGCTCCTACAATGAGCAGTACTTC. It yields the protein CASSPRSDSSSYNEQYF.

The CDR3 sequence is CASSLSSGDSVYEQYF. In DNA form, the CDR3 reads TGTGCCAGCAGTTTATCGTCGGGGGATTCGGTGTACGAGCAGTACTTC. The chain is built from TRBV27 and TRBJ2-7, with D possibly TRBD2 on 6 matching bases. This CDR3 spans 16 amino acids. CDR1 is MNHEY and CDR2 is SMNVEV in the germline V gene (reference sequence). V dropped 0 bases and J dropped 4 bases, with 16 bases sitting between them.

V usage is TRBV21-1 and J usage is TRBJ2-3; the table's D call, TRBD2, has no DNA check behind it. TRBV21-1 is a known pseudogene. The CDR3 is made up of 19 amino acids. CDR3 DNA: TGTGCCAGCAGCAAAGGTATCCTATCGGGAGGGGTTCGCCCAGATACGCAGTATTTT. Protein product: CASSKGILSGGVRPDTQYF.

Turning to this clonotype: The junction departs from germline at one end; a sequencing error may be responsible. CDR3 sequence reads: CSVQGQRKYSGERFF. The CDR3, as DNA: TGCAGCGTTCAAGGGCAGCGGAAGTACTCCGGGGAGCGGTTTTTT. The chain links TRBV29-1 to TRBJ2-2; TRBD2 is a possible D gene (5 bases). Looked up from germline, CDR1 is SQVTM and CDR2 is ANQGSEA. The CDR3 runs to 15 residues.

The chain has TRBV4-1 and TRBJ2-2, with 8 bases lining up with TRBD2. Per germline, CDR1 MGHRA and CDR2 YSYEKL. V shed 0 bases, J shed 4 bases, and the junction held 10 bases outside the gene matches. This CDR3 spans 18 amino acids. The CDR3 DNA sequence: TGCGCCAGCAGCCAAGATAAGGCTAGCGGGTATGGCACCGGGGAGCTGTTTTTT. Its protein product is CASSQDKASGYGTGELFF.

The chain joins TRBV2 to TRBJ1-5; D is undetermined. V was shortened by 2 bases and J by 2 bases, with 7 bases between the two germline ends. Per the germline V gene, CDR1 is SNHLY and CDR2 is FYNNEI. This CDR3 has 14 amino acids. CDR3 protein: CASSEPLGNQPQHF. CDR3 bases: TGTGCCAGCAGTGAACCTCTTGGCAATCAGCCCCAGCATTTT. The variable domain in full, with the rest retrieved from reference TRBV2 and TRBJ1-5, is EPEVTQTPSHQVTQMGQEVILRCVPISNHLYFYWYRQILGQKVEFLVSFYNNEISEKSEIFDDQFSVERPDGSNFTLKIRSTKLEDSAMYFCASSEPLGNQPQHFGDGTRLSIL.

The chain has TRBV7-9 and TRBJ2-1; 9 nucleotides match TRBD2. Germline loops: CDR1 SEHNR, CDR2 FQNEAQ (reference sequence). J gave up 7 bases and V 4 bases, and 5 bases lay outside the gene matches. CDR3 length equals 14 residues. In DNA form, the CDR3 reads TGTGCCAGCAGCTCGAGCGGGGGGAGGAATGAGCAGTTCTTC. Translated: CASSSSGGRNEQFF.

The chain couples TRBV27 to TRBJ2-1; 9 positions agree with TRBD2. J lost 6 bases, V lost 0 bases, and 12 bases had no gene match. The CDR3 loop spans 18 amino acids. Per germline, CDR1 MNHEY and CDR2 SMNVEV (reference sequence). This CDR3 is CASSLSILAGMRRNEQFF. The CDR3 DNA reads as TGTGCCAGCAGTTTATCGATCCTAGCGGGAATGCGTCGCAATGAGCAGTTCTTC.

This chain joins TRBV6-1 and TRBJ1-2; no clear D. CDR3 length equals 13 residues. Trimming left V 4 bases short and J 0 bases short, with 6 bases between. The germline CDR1 and CDR2 sequences are MNHNS and SASEGT. The CDR3 reads CASSVTPNYGYTF. As DNA, the CDR3 is TGTGCCAGCAGTGTGACACCTAACTATGGCTACACCTTC.

V and J are TRBV7-6 and TRBJ2-2, with 7 bases matching TRBD2. The V segment lost 1 base and the J segment 6 bases; nucleotides outside the gene matches: 8. The germline gives CDR1 SGHVS, CDR2 FNYEAQ. The CDR3 runs to 16 residues. The CDR3 is CASSLGPLAGSGELFF. For the CDR3, the DNA is TGTGCCAGCAGCTTAGGCCCTTTAGCGGGTTCCGGGGAGCTGTTTTTT. Full variable domain (missing parts from reference TRBV7-6 and TRBJ2-2): GAGVSQSPRYKVTKRGQDVALRCDPISGHVSLYWYRQALGQGPEFLTYFNYEAQQDKSGLPNDRFSAERPEGSISTLTIQRTEQRDSAMYRCASSLGPLAGSGELFFGEGSRLTVL.

The rearrangement links TRBV20-1 to TRBJ1-6; D is unresolved. V lost 6 bases, J lost 9 bases, and 18 bases lay in between. This CDR3 contains 14 residues. Germline values: CDR1 DFQATT, CDR2 SNEGSKA (reference sequence). CDR3 nucleotide sequence: TGCAGTGCCCCTAGGCGGACGGACCCTTCACCCCTCCACTTT. Translation: CSAPRRTDPSPLHF.

This sequence joins TRBV18 and TRBJ2-3; TRBD2 matches at 8 bases. Germline V gene data show CDR1 as KGHSH and CDR2 as LQKENI. The CDR3 length is 16 residues. V was clipped by 4 bases and J by 0 bases; unmatched bases: 6. The CDR3 here is CASSLSGSASTDTQYF. The CDR3 DNA reads TGTGCCAGCTCACTAAGCGGGAGCGCTAGCACAGATACGCAGTATTTT.

The DNA of the CDR3 is TGTGCCAGCAGCGTGGACGACAACAATGAGCAGTTCTTC. It codes for CASSVDDNNEQFF. The rearrangement links TRBV9 to TRBJ2-1; no reliable D call. This CDR3 has 13 amino acids. V gave up 2 bases and J gave up 5 bases, with 8 bases separating them. In germline, CDR1 is SGDLS, CDR2 YYNGEE.

This clonotype was seen at least ten times. V and J are TRBV5-6 and TRBJ1-1, with TRBD1 matching over 7 bases. V shed 4 bases and J 5 bases; nucleotides not matched to a gene: 14. CDR3 length: 16 amino acids. Germline CDR1 and CDR2: SGHDT and YYEEEE. The chain's CDR3 is CASSMKQGSGRTEAFF. The CDR3 nucleotides read TGTGCCAGCAGCATGAAACAGGGGTCAGGTCGGACTGAAGCTTTCTTT.

The V gene is TRBV6-2 or TRBV6-3, the J gene TRBJ2-1; 15 bases align to TRBD2. The J segment lost 7 bases and the V segment lost 8 bases, leaving 6 bases of the junction unmatched. This CDR3 is built from 15 residues. CDR1 MNHEY and CDR2 SVGEGT come from the germline V gene. CDR3 in DNA: TGTGCCAGCCACGGACTAGCGGGGGGGCCGAATGAGCAGTTCTTC. This gives the protein CASHGLAGGPNEQFF.

About this clonotype itself: A much more abundant neighbour one base away suggests this may be a read error. The conserved closing phenylalanine or tryptophan is absent in this CDR3, likely reflecting a read error. This chain links TRBV12-3 or TRBV12-4 with TRBJ2-7; D might be TRBD1 (6 bases). The V end was cut by 7 bases, the J end by 9 bases, with 22 bases between. The CDR3 extends over 14 amino acids. The CDR3 loop reads CASNSNRDLPGQYC. The CDR3 nucleotides are TGTGCCAGCAATTCAAACAGGGACCTGCCCGGGCAGTACTGC.

This clonotype occurred a few times. V is TRBV20-1 and J is TRBJ1-4; D remains unclear. Germline lookup yields CDR1 DFQATT and CDR2 SNEGSKA (reference sequence). V lost 1 base, J lost 1 base, and 13 bases lay in between. This CDR3 spans 16 amino acids. The CDR3 DNA reads as TGCAGTGCTAGAGGGCAGGACGGGATAACTAATGAAAAACTGTTTTTT. Its translation is CSARGQDGITNEKLFF.

V usage is TRBV7-9 and J usage is TRBJ2-7; 7 bases line up with TRBD2. The germline V gene encodes CDR1 SEHNR and CDR2 FQNEAQ (reference sequence). The CDR3 runs 14 residues. J lost 2 bases, V lost 3 bases, and 4 bases had no gene match. CDR3: CASSFTSEAYEQYF. The CDR3 coding sequence is TGTGCCAGCAGCTTTACTAGCGAGGCCTACGAGCAGTACTTC.

This clonotype was recorded a few times. CDR3 bases: TGCAGTGCTAGAGATCTGGTGGGACAGGGGTATGAGCAGTTCTTC. Amino acids: CSARDLVGQGYEQFF. The rearrangement links TRBV20-1 to TRBJ2-1; 10 positions match TRBD1. Germline V lookup: CDR1 DFQATT, CDR2 SNEGSKA (reference sequence). V was pared by 0 bases and J by 8 bases, with 7 bases of the junction left unmatched. CDR3 length: 15 residues.

The J gene is TRBJ2-1, the V gene TRBV27; D could derive from TRBD1 or TRBD2 (5 bases each). The CDR3 covers 16 residues. V lost 2 bases, J lost 2 bases, and 13 bases lay in between. Germline loops: CDR1 MNHEY, CDR2 SMNVEV (reference sequence). The CDR3 nucleotides read TGTGCCAGCAGTTTACTCTCGGGGACCCCCTACAATGAGCAGTTCTTC. Translation: CASSLLSGTPYNEQFF.

V usage is TRBV30 and J usage is TRBJ2-7; tentatively, D is TRBD2 (6 bases). The CDR3 spans 12 residues. Germline CDR1 and CDR2: GTSNPN and SVGIG (reference sequence). CDR3 sequence (DNA): TGTGCGGCTCGGCGGGATCCCTACGAGCAGTACTTC. It specifies CAARRDPYEQYF. The variable domain in full, completed from reference TRBV30 and TRBJ2-7, reads SQTIHQWPATLVQPVGSPLSLECTVEGTSNPNLYWYRQAAGRGLQLLFYSVGIGQISSEVPQNLSASRPQDRQFILSSKKLLLSDSGFYLCAARRDPYEQYFGPGTRLTVT.

The chain carries TRBV5-1 and TRBJ2-6; D might be TRBD1 or TRBD2, each matching 5 bases. The CDR3 covers 15 residues. Germline CDR1 SGHRS, CDR2 YFSETQ. Trimming took 4 bases from V and 2 from J, leaving 10 bases between them. CDR3: CASSARGPGANVLTF. CDR3 bases: TGCGCCAGCAGCGCCCGGGGCCCTGGGGCCAACGTCCTGACTTTC.

This clonotype was detected ten times or more. The chain joins TRBV4-1 to TRBJ2-1, with 10 nucleotides matching TRBD2. Looked up from germline, CDR1 is MGHRA and CDR2 is YSYEKL. V was pared by 0 bases and J by 6 bases, with 8 bases of the junction left unmatched. This CDR3 spans 17 amino acids. CDR3 sequence reads: CASSQEGSSGSFNEQFF. As DNA, the CDR3 is TGCGCCAGCAGCCAAGAGGGGTCTAGCGGGAGTTTCAATGAGCAGTTCTTC.

V usage is TRBV6-5 and J usage is TRBJ2-1; TRBD2 is a possible D gene (6 bases). This CDR3 region has 19 residues. Germline CDR1 MNHEY, CDR2 SVGAGI. Trimming pared 4 bases from V and 0 bases from J, leaving 22 bases between. Written as DNA, the CDR3 is TGTGCCAGCAGTTCTGCAGGCGGAAGGCCCGGGAGCTCCTACAATGAGCAGTTCTTC. Amino acid sequence: CASSSAGGRPGSSYNEQFF.